This T cell receptor (beta chain) was sequenced during a study of T cell responses to AZD1222 COVID-19 vaccine. Study findings and constraints: Reportedly, nearly half of unique spike TCRs recognized epitopes outside B.1.351/B.1.1.7 mutations.

Deletions cut 4 bases from V and 5 bases from J, with 15 bases between. CDR1 and CDR2 (germline): MNHEY, SVGAGI. This CDR3 comprises 14 residues. A word on this clone: What it binds is not known.

Here immunoSEQ multiplex PCR was the method, and the copy in TCRdb shows in-frame clones only, minus some. The sample lists approximately 150,000 clones, just over 90% seen once, with approximately 3% in the top ten. This TCR was recovered from an adult in good health. The J gene is TRBJ2-7, the V gene TRBV6-5; TRBD2 is a possible D gene (6 bases). Specimen: peripheral blood, collected on day 0 of AZD1222 vaccination. CDR3 protein: CASSSAWRGHEQYF. The CDR3 DNA reads as TGTGCCAGCAGTTCCGCTTGGAGGGGCCACGAGCAGTACTTC.